Below, 9 T cell receptor beta chains from the same sample are listed, as sequenced in a study of vaccination and CD4 T cells after COVID-19. These receptors lack a known antigen. The Oncomine TCR Beta short-read assay generated sequence data from the DNA of cultured CD4+ T cells. TCRdb ran MiXCR on the PCR reads and lists one entry per CDR3 protein. The sample consists of some 21,000 distinct CDR3 sequences, almost 50% of them appearing once. The treatment is: roughly 10-day PBMC culture with coronavirus spike peptide pools or control peptides (ViraFEST assay). Sequenced sample: CD4+ T cells from blood, cultured in vitro. These receptors all come from a human donor who had recovered from COVID-19.

This clonotype came up once. Relative to the germline gene, one junction end is altered; a read error may explain this. V and J are TRBV7-3 and TRBJ2-3, with 7 positions matching TRBD2. CDR3 size: 19 residues. Germline V lookup: CDR1 SGHTA, CDR2 FQGTGA. The DNA for the CDR3 is TGCGCCAGCAGCCAAGATTTATTGGGGCTAGCGGCCTCCACAGATACGCAGTATTTT. Amino acids: CASSQDLLGLAASTDTQYF. The whole variable domain, remainder taken from reference TRBV7-3 and TRBJ2-3, is GAGVSQTPSNKVTEKGKYVELRCDPISGHTALYWYRQSLGQGPEFLIYFQGTGAADDSGLPNDRFFAVRPEGSVSTLKIQRTERGDSAVYLCASSQDLLGLAASTDTQYFGPGTRLTVL.

A few counts support this clonotype. The V and J genes are TRBV20-1 and TRBJ2-5; 10 bases match TRBD2. From germline, CDR1 is DFQATT and CDR2 SNEGSKA (reference sequence). This CDR3 region has 15 residues. After removal of 6 bases from V and 5 bases from J, the junction contained 12 bases not matched to a gene. This CDR3 reads CSAIATSGTGETQYF. In DNA form, the CDR3 reads TGCAGTGCCATAGCTACTAGCGGGACCGGGGAGACCCAGTACTTC.

The sample holds a few counts of this clonotype. This chain joins TRBV29-1 and TRBJ1-1, with D perhaps matching TRBD1 (5 bases). CDR3 length: 12 amino acids. The germline V gene has CDR1 SQVTM and CDR2 ANQGSEA. V lost 8 bases to trimming and J lost 1 base, with 11 bases between them. CDR3 coding DNA: TGCAGCATTGGGGGTAAGAACACTGAAGCTTTCTTT. It is translated as CSIGGKNTEAFF.

This clonotype was seen only a few times. The chain employs TRBV5-5 and TRBJ1-1, with 8 positions matching TRBD1. V lost 4 bases to trimming and J lost 3 bases; unmatched junction nucleotides: 2. This CDR3 contains 13 residues. In germline, CDR1 is SGHKS, CDR2 YYEKEE (reference sequence). CDR3 amino acids: CASSQQGDTEAFF. In nucleotides, the CDR3 is TGTGCCAGCAGCCAACAGGGGGACACTGAAGCTTTCTTT. Together with reference TRBV5-5 and TRBJ1-1, the CDR3 gives the full variable domain: DAGVTQSPTHLIKTRGQQVTLRCSPISGHKSVSWYQQVLGQGPQFIFQYYEKEERGRGNFPDRFSARQFPNYSSELNVNALLLGDSALYLCASSQQGDTEAFFGQGTRLTVV.

The chain employs TRBV19 and TRBJ2-2; D perhaps matches TRBD2 (6 bases). Germline V lookup: CDR1 LNHDA, CDR2 SQIVND (reference sequence). V was shortened by 5 bases and J by 2 bases, with 18 bases between the two germline ends. This CDR3 has 17 amino acids. CDR3: CASSSGLPSTNTGELFF. DNA of the CDR3: TGTGCCAGTAGTTCGGGACTCCCCTCGACCAACACCGGGGAGCTGTTTTTT.

This clonotype came up once. The chain recombines TRBV11-2 with TRBJ1-2; no clear D. V shed 5 bases and J shed 3 bases, with 16 bases lying between them. The V gene's germline CDR1 is SGHAT and CDR2 FQNNGV. The CDR3 spans 15 residues. The CDR3 loop reads CASSRGPNWDYGYTF. The CDR3 region has the DNA TGTGCCAGCAGCCGTGGGCCTAACTGGGACTATGGCTACACCTTC.

This clonotype was picked up one time. V usage is TRBV7-3 and J usage is TRBJ2-6; the D gene is possibly TRBD1 (5 bases). This CDR3 comprises 16 residues. The V end was cut by 5 bases, the J end by 3 bases, with 14 bases between. The germline gives CDR1 SGHTA, CDR2 FQGTGA. CDR3 loop: CASSPRRGGGANVLTF. In nucleotides, the CDR3 is TGTGCCAGCAGCCCCCGTAGGGGTGGTGGGGCCAACGTCCTGACTTTC.

This chain connects TRBV2 to TRBJ2-1; possibly TRBD2 for D (6 bases). CDR3 length: 13 amino acids. Germline values: CDR1 SNHLY, CDR2 FYNNEI. Trimming left V 1 base short and J 11 bases short, with 12 bases between. CDR3 bases: TGTGCCAGCAGTGAAGGCCCCGCGGGGAAGCAGTTCTTC. Its translation is CASSEGPAGKQFF.

The chain uses TRBV21-1 and TRBJ2-7; the table's D gene call, TRBD1, was not cross checked with the DNA. TRBV21-1 represents a pseudogene. The CDR3 totals 15 residues. The CDR3 region is CASSKGGQGLYEQYF. The CDR3 DNA is TGTGCCAGCAGCAAGGGGGGACAGGGTCTCTACGAGCAGTACTTC.